The 9 T cell receptor beta chains in this list originate from one sample, sequenced in a study of T cell repertoires in cytomegalovirus infection. TCRdb re-called the reads through MiXCR, storing one row per CDR3 protein. The table has 290,000 or so distinct CDR3 sequences, about 9.2% seen once; the top ten hold less than 3%. Sequenced material: PBMCs. Receptor source: a human donor in good health (CMV status not recorded). Some clones in this sample may be carry-over from other donors' samples.

This clonotype showed up many times. The chain joins TRBV6-1 to TRBJ2-1; 7 bases match TRBD2. Germline trimming cut 7 bases from V and 4 bases from J; bases unmatched to any gene: 7. The CDR3 has 14 residues. Germline CDR1 and CDR2: MNHNS and SASEGT. The CDR3 nucleotides read TGTGCCAGCAAGGTTGCGGGGGAATACAATGAGCAGTTCTTC. Encoded protein: CASKVAGEYNEQFF.

The rearrangement uses TRBV2 and TRBJ1-2; 10 nucleotides line up with TRBD1. CDR1 and CDR2 (germline): SNHLY, FYNNEI. This CDR3 region has 15 residues. V lost 2 bases to trimming and J lost 8 bases; unmatched junction nucleotides: 8. In DNA, the CDR3 is TGTGCCAGCAGTGAAAGCGAGACAGGGGGCAGCGGCTACACCTTC. Protein product: CASSESETGGSGYTF.

This clonotype was counted many times. The V gene is TRBV7-2, the J gene TRBJ1-2, with no clear D. V was pared by 5 bases and J by 2 bases, with 9 bases between. CDR1 and CDR2 from the germline V gene are SGHTA and FQGNSA. The CDR3 spans 13 residues. The CDR3 reads CASSLSFNYGYTF. The CDR3 nucleotides read TGTGCCAGCAGCCTCTCATTCAACTATGGCTACACCTTC. The complete variable domain, with remaining parts taken from reference TRBV7-2 and TRBJ1-2, reads GAGVSQSPSNKVTEKGKDVELRCDPISGHTALYWYRQSLGQGLEFLIYFQGNSAPDKSGLPSDRFSAERTGGSVSTLTIQRTQQEDSAVYLCASSLSFNYGYTFGSGTRLTVV.

This clonotype was observed at least ten times. The chain links TRBV6-2 or TRBV6-3 to TRBJ1-5, with D possibly TRBD1 on 6 matching bases. Germline assignment: CDR1 MNHEY and CDR2 SVGEGT. CDR3 length equals 14 residues. With 2 bases removed from V and 4 bases from J, the gap between germline ends came to 9 bases. CDR3 residues: CASSYPQGNQPQHF. The CDR3 nucleotides are TGTGCCAGCAGTTACCCGCAGGGGAATCAGCCCCAGCATTTT.

This clonotype was observed many times. This chain connects TRBV7-8 to TRBJ1-6; 10 positions agree with TRBD1. CDR1 and CDR2 (germline): SGHVS, FQNEAQ. Trimming cost V 5 bases and J 7 bases; bases outside gene matches: 11. The CDR3 contains 17 residues. The chain's CDR3 is CASSHSRDRGRNSPLHF. DNA for the CDR3: TGTGCCAGCAGCCACAGCCGGGACAGGGGAAGAAATTCACCCCTCCACTTT.

This clonotype was detected ten times or more. The chain employs TRBV6-5 and TRBJ1-1, with D perhaps matching TRBD1 (5 bases). Trimming shortened V by 1 base and J by 5 bases, and 23 bases separated the two germline ends. This CDR3 is built from 18 residues. Germline-derived CDR1 and CDR2 are MNHEY and SVGAGI. The CDR3 sequence is CASSYYSPGGARVTEAFF. Written as DNA, the CDR3 is TGTGCCAGCAGTTACTACTCCCCGGGAGGGGCGCGGGTGACTGAAGCTTTCTTT.

This clonotype was counted many times. The chain combines TRBV7-9 with TRBJ1-1, with D possibly TRBD1 on 5 matching bases. Germline CDR1 is SEHNR and CDR2 is FQNEAQ (reference sequence). The ends were cut back, 4 bases at V and 1 base at J, with 10 bases in the middle. The CDR3 sequence is 14 residues long. Here the CDR3 reads CASSSGGRNTEAFF. CDR3 DNA sequence: TGTGCCAGCAGCTCCGGGGGAAGGAACACTGAAGCTTTCTTT.

There are many counts of this clonotype. The rearrangement uses TRBV27 and TRBJ2-1, with 10 bases identical to TRBD2. The V gene end was trimmed by 3 bases and the J gene end by 15 bases; junction bases not matched to a gene: 5. CDR3 length: 12 amino acids. Germline assignment: CDR1 MNHEY and CDR2 SMNVEV (reference sequence). The CDR3 DNA reads as TGTGCCAGCAGTTTCGGAGCGGGGGGGACGTTCTTC. This gives the protein CASSFGAGGTFF.

There are many counts of this clonotype. CDR3 in DNA: TGTGCCAGCAGACGGACTAGCGGGGGCGGTGAGCAGTTCTTC. This translates into CASRRTSGGGEQFF. The chain employs TRBV7-3 and TRBJ2-1; 13 bases match TRBD2. This CDR3 region has 14 residues. The germline gives CDR1 SGHTA, CDR2 FQGTGA. The V and J ends lost 6 bases and 9 bases, in that order; junction bases with no gene match: 5. Full variable domain (rest looked up from reference TRBV7-3 and TRBJ2-1): GAGVSQTPSNKVTEKGKYVELRCDPISGHTALYWYRQSLGQGPEFLIYFQGTGAADDSGLPNDRFFAVRPEGSVSTLKIQRTERGDSAVYLCASRRTSGGGEQFFGPGTRLTVL.